This T cell receptor (beta chain) was profiled in a study of blood T cells in healthy people across ages. A second PCR of roughly 7 to 11 cycles used a sample-barcoded 5' primer and a J-beta primer mix. Each CDR3 protein is one row after TCRdb ran MiXCR on the 5' RACE reads. The data hold 650,000 or so distinct CDR3 sequences, with approximately 52% observed a single time. V dropped 5 bases and J dropped 11; count of bases not matched to a gene: 9. Germline V CDR1 and CDR2: MNHEY, SVGEGT. The CDR3 extends over 13 amino acids. Sequencing input: blood. The sequence came from a woman aged 80 or over in good health. The rearrangement links TRBV6-2 or TRBV6-3 to TRBJ2-5, with 9 bases fitting TRBD2. CDR3 residues: CASSHSGRGEQYF. Here the CDR3 DNA reads TGTGCCAGCAGTCATAGCGGGAGAGGTGAGCAGTACTTC.